Listed here are 6 T cell receptor beta chains from one sample, sequenced in a study of blood T cells in healthy people across ages. A sample-barcoded 5' primer and a J-beta primer mix were used in a second PCR of roughly 6 to 11 cycles. TCRdb reprocessed the 5' RACE reads via MiXCR and lists one record per CDR3 protein. The table shows 550,000 to 750,000 distinct CDR3 sequences, with over 20% occurring only once. The specimen was blood. These TCRs come from a man aged 65 to 85 in good health.

V is TRBV27 and J is TRBJ1-1; D perhaps matches TRBD1 (5 bases). The V gene's germline CDR1 is MNHEY and CDR2 SMNVEV (reference sequence). V lost 5 bases, J lost 6 bases, and 16 bases lay in between. CDR3 length equals 14 residues. The CDR3 coding sequence is TGTGCCAGCAGTGTGACAGAGGGGCTATCTGAAGCTTTCTTT. Its protein is CASSVTEGLSEAFF.

This clonotype occurred a few times. The DNA of the CDR3 is TGTGCCAGCAGCTTTGAAACAGGATGGCTAACTAATGAAAAACTGTTTTTT. Residues: CASSFETGWLTNEKLFF. The chain carries TRBV5-5 and TRBJ1-4; possible D gene TRBD1, 5 bases. Germline CDR1 SGHKS, CDR2 YYEKEE (reference sequence). This CDR3 has 17 amino acids. V lost 2 bases to trimming and J lost 1 base, with 15 bases between them.

This clonotype was observed at least ten times. The V call is TRBV2, the J call TRBJ2-3; TRBD1 aligns across 11 bases. Germline values: CDR1 SNHLY, CDR2 FYNNEI. With V trimmed by 2 bases and J by 6 bases, 4 bases remained unmatched. The CDR3 is 15 residues long. The CDR3 is CASSEWTGGFDTQYF. The CDR3 DNA sequence: TGTGCCAGCAGTGAATGGACAGGGGGCTTCGATACGCAGTATTTT.

The chain joins TRBV24-1 to TRBJ2-7, with D tentatively TRBD2 (5 bases). Germline assignment: CDR1 KGHDR and CDR2 SFDVKD. The CDR3 runs 13 residues. V dropped 4 bases and J dropped 4 bases, with 10 bases sitting between them. CDR3 protein: CATSDGGGYEQYF. Written as DNA, the CDR3 is TGTGCCACCAGTGACGGCGGAGGATACGAGCAGTACTTC.

The chain employs TRBV15 and TRBJ2-2; either TRBD1 or TRBD2 may supply D (6 bases each). Trimming shortened V by 0 bases and J by 1 base, and 9 bases separated the two germline ends. Looked up from germline, CDR1 is LNHNV and CDR2 is YYDKDF (reference sequence). The CDR3 runs to 16 residues. The CDR3 region is CATSRDGGENTGELFF. CDR3 in DNA: TGTGCCACCAGCAGAGACGGGGGCGAGAACACCGGGGAGCTGTTTTTT.

This clonotype occurred once. A much larger clone lies one base from this, so it may be a read error. The V gene is TRBV7-8, the J gene TRBJ2-7; no clear D gene. This CDR3 spans 13 amino acids. In germline, CDR1 is SGHVS, CDR2 FQNEAQ. Trimming shortened V by 5 bases and J by 10 bases, and 18 bases separated the two germline ends. The CDR3 region has the DNA TGTGCCAGCAGCAGCGTGGTGGGTTCCGACCAGTACTTC. This encodes CASSSVVGSDQYF.